This T cell receptor beta chain was documented in a study of blood T cell repertoires in COVID-19 (dated by TCRdb to about 2020). At the level of the whole study: Samples covering the acute and convalescent phases of COVID-19 were provided by collaborators in the United States, Italy and Spain. Subjects who had been exposed to COVID-19, were actively infected with it, or had recovered from it provided the deeply sampled blood TCRbeta repertoires that made up the dataset. The prospective study material was composed of cDNA or gDNA derived from T cells, B-cell-depleted T cells, or PBMCs. Where available, HLA class I and class II types were obtained from metadata supplied by the sample provider rather than from assay-based typing. Samples came from the ongoing ImmuneRACE study (first 160 participants) plus 1,254 subjects from 6 global collaborators. The repertoires were made available in a free public database intended to serve as a resource for research on the immune response to SARS-CoV-2. Nearly every sample came with metadata listing a de-identified subject ID, COVID-19 status, age in years and sex. Paper-wide results and their limitations: The amount of clinical and demographic metadata varied by source and participant and was provided uncurated.

Note on this clone: Its cognate antigen has yet to be identified. No quality values exist for individual bases; no much larger clone is one base distant.

The immunoSEQ Assay, a bias-controlled multiplex PCR, was used to amplify TCRbeta CDR3 regions from genomic DNA. The authors processed their data as follows. Nucleated cell counts per sample were estimated from amplification of reference gene primers within the assay. To quantify the absolute abundance of each unique TCRbeta CDR3 rearrangement, sequence reads were collapsed and filtered. Productive Simpson clonality was computed per sample as the square root of Simpson's diversity index over productive rearrangements. In its TCRdb copy, this immuneACCESS table keeps in-frame sequences only and misses some clones. Where compared with another copy, unresolved V genes explain less than half of these, and the others have no known cause. The V and J calls and clone size are taken from that table; D and trimming were inferred from the DNA. The sample profile shows more than 150,000 clones; approximately 80% of them were found once. In total, the top ten clones hold about 8% of the sample.

Measured from the cysteine to the phenylalanine, the CDR3 is 12 residues long. The retained sequence is limited to the CDR3, 36 bases, with the frame set at the first base. V has 6 bases trimmed and J has 8 bases trimmed; junction bases matching no gene number 5. According to the germline V gene, CDR1 reads MNHEY and CDR2 reads SVGAGI. Enrolling through a virtual design, the prospective study's participants ranged in age from roughly 18 to 89 years and lived across roughly 23 United States geographic areas. Cohort assignment in the prospective study relied on participant-reported clinical history from a screening survey and a study questionnaire. Recovered participants in ImmuneRACE Cohort 3 were defined by two consecutive negative NP/OP PCR tests, clearance by a healthcare professional, or resolution of symptoms. In the prospective study, mobile phlebotomists collected whole blood, serum and a nasopharyngeal or oropharyngeal swab from each participant. Over a roughly 2-month period, participants in the prospective study had the option of providing additional blood draws and questionnaires. Before DNA extraction, prospective study blood samples were shipped either frozen or at room temperature.

The sequence was obtained from a woman in her fifties or sixties who had recovered from COVID-19. The chain was built from TRBV6-5 and TRBJ2-3, and TRBD2 aligns with 7 junction nucleotides. The sequencing input was PBMCs or T cells enriched from blood (not recorded which). In nucleotide form, the sequence is TGTGCCAGCAGGGTTGGGGGGGGTACGCAGTATTTT. Its translation reads: CASRVGGGTQYF.